These 32 T cell receptor beta chains came from one sample sequenced in a study of beta chain features in type 1 diabetes. All of the isolated RNA was reverse transcribed, so expressed TCRB transcripts were sequenced. Only in-frame clones appear in the TCRdb table, and some are missing; sequencing was by immunoSEQ multiplex PCR. The sample contains hundreds of thousands of clones, about 14% of which appear only once. Source material: naive CD4+ T cells from blood. These receptors came from a young man in good health.

This clone was detected only a few times. This sample includes further DNA sequences coding for the same CDR3. The chain is built from TRBV9 and TRBJ2-5; D uncertain. CDR1 and CDR2 from the germline V gene are SGDLS and YYNGEE. Trimming took 0 bases from V and 2 from J, leaving 5 bases between them. The CDR3 has 13 residues. CDR3 sequence reads: CASSVAGQETQYF. The CDR3 DNA is TGTGCCAGCAGCGTAGCGGGTCAAGAGACCCAGTACTTC.

The chain is built from TRBV7-2 and TRBJ2-7, with D possibly being TRBD2 (5 bases). This CDR3 contains 13 residues. Trimming stripped 4 bases from V and 2 bases from J, with 9 bases between. The V gene's germline CDR1 is SGHTA and CDR2 FQGNSA. CDR3 in DNA: TGTGCCAGCAGCTCGCGGGTCGCCTACGAGCAGTACTTC. Residues: CASSSRVAYEQYF.

The CDR3 DNA reads as TGCGCCAGCAGTCTAGCGGGCTATACCGGGGAGCTGTTTTTT. It is translated as CASSLAGYTGELFF. This chain links TRBV4-3 with TRBJ2-2, with TRBD2 matching over 8 bases. V lost 6 bases and J lost 5; bases outside the gene matches: 5. The V gene's germline CDR1 is LGHNA and CDR2 YSLEER. This CDR3 comprises 14 residues.

The chain uses TRBV28 and TRBJ2-3; 9 nucleotides align to TRBD1. The CDR3 covers 15 residues. Germline CDR1 and CDR2: MDHEN and SYDVKM. V was pared by 5 bases and J by 2 bases, with 5 bases of the junction left unmatched. CDR3 nucleotide sequence: TGTGCCAGCAGTCCTCACAGGGGGCCCACAGATACGCAGTATTTT. It encodes CASSPHRGPTDTQYF.

Only a few counts were recorded for this clone. The chain combines TRBV7-6 with TRBJ1-4, with D perhaps matching TRBD1 (5 bases). Trimming cost V 1 base and J 5 bases, with 11 bases left between them. This CDR3 contains 15 residues. CDR1 SGHVS and CDR2 FNYEAQ come from the germline V gene. The CDR3 DNA sequence: TGTGCCAGCAGCTTAGGGGGCCGAGACAATGAAAAACTGTTTTTT. Protein: CASSLGGRDNEKLFF.

The table lists this clone with a few counts. V is TRBV5-4 and J is TRBJ2-1; D gene unclear. V was pared by 4 bases and J by 4 bases, with 12 bases between. Germline loops: CDR1 SGHNT, CDR2 YYREEE (reference sequence). The CDR3 covers 14 residues. The CDR3 loop is CASSLYGNYNEQFF. The CDR3 coding sequence is TGTGCCAGCAGCCTGTATGGGAATTACAATGAGCAGTTCTTC.

This clone has a handful of counts. The chain carries TRBV5-1 and TRBJ1-1; D unresolved. Germline CDR1 reads SGHRS; CDR2 reads YFSETQ. The CDR3 spans 14 residues. V lost 0 bases and J lost 3, with 9 bases in between. DNA for the CDR3: TGCGCCAGCAGCTTGGGTCTTACGGACACTGAAGCTTTCTTT. Residues: CASSLGLTDTEAFF. Full variable domain (remainder filled in from reference TRBV5-1 and TRBJ1-1): KAGVTQTPRYLIKTRGQQVTLSCSPISGHRSVSWYQQTPGQGLQFLFEYFSETQRNKGNFPGRFSGRQFSNSRSEMNVSTLELGDSALYLCASSLGLTDTEAFFGQGTRLTVV.

V usage is TRBV15 and J usage is TRBJ2-6; no firm D call. Trimming removed 6 bases at V and 1 base at J, with 4 bases between. Germline CDR1 is LNHNV and CDR2 is YYDKDF (reference sequence). The CDR3 is 13 residues long. The CDR3 DNA sequence: TGTGCCACCAGGGGTTCTGGGGCCAACGTCCTGACTTTC. Its protein is CATRGSGANVLTF.

This chain uses TRBV4-2 with TRBJ2-7; 10 bases agree with TRBD1. Germline V CDR1 and CDR2: LGHNA, YNFKEQ. CDR3 length: 16 residues. V dropped 4 bases and J dropped 3; count of bases not matched to a gene: 9. The CDR3 sequence is CASSPAGGQGVYEQYF. As DNA, the CDR3 is TGTGCCAGCAGCCCAGCAGGAGGACAGGGGGTCTACGAGCAGTACTTC.

The table lists this clone with a few counts. This rearrangement joins TRBV27 to TRBJ2-1; 7 bases are shared with TRBD2. CDR3 size: 14 residues. V shed 5 bases, J shed 8 bases, and the junction held 9 bases outside the gene matches. Germline CDR1 reads MNHEY; CDR2 reads SMNVEV (reference sequence). The CDR3, as DNA: TGTGCCAGCAGTCTCCAACTAGCGAAGCATGAGCAGTTCTTC. Translation: CASSLQLAKHEQFF.

This clone was picked up a small number of times. The rearrangement joins TRBV7-2 to TRBJ1-3; D is unresolved. Germline V gene lookup returns CDR1 SGHTA and CDR2 FQGNSA. The CDR3 runs to 14 residues. The V end lost 5 bases, the J end lost 3 bases, and 11 bases lay between the germline ends. The CDR3 region has the DNA TGTGCCAGCAGCCCAAAAGACCTTGGAAACACCATATATTTT. Protein sequence: CASSPKDLGNTIYF.

The sample holds a few counts of this clone. This sequence joins TRBV4-1 and TRBJ2-1, with a tentative D call TRBD2 (6 bases). The V and J ends lost 4 bases and 5 bases respectively, with 12 bases between them. The germline V gene encodes CDR1 MGHRA and CDR2 YSYEKL. The CDR3 loop spans 14 amino acids. The CDR3 DNA is TGCGCCAGCAGCCCTTCGGGACTTCACAATGAGCAGTTCTTC. Encoded protein: CASSPSGLHNEQFF.

This chain connects TRBV23-1 to TRBJ2-5; D is uncertain. The DNA end favors TRBJ2-7, so the J call may be wrong. TRBV23-1 is an open reading frame, and its role is uncertain. The CDR3 consists of 16 residues. CDR3 DNA sequence: TGCGCCAGCAGTCCACGTCTCGGACCGTCGAGGTACGAGCAGTACTTC. Its translation: CASSPRLGPSRYEQYF.

The V call is TRBV21-1, the J call TRBJ2-3; no DNA check was done on the table's D call, TRBD2. TRBV21-1 is flagged as a pseudogene. This CDR3 spans 16 amino acids. Here the CDR3 DNA reads TGTGCCAGCAGCACTAGACTAGCGGGAGGGACAGATACGCAGTATTTT. Protein product: CASSTRLAGGTDTQYF.

The sample holds a few counts of this clone. This chain links TRBV18 with TRBJ1-4; weak D call: TRBD1 (5 bases). The length of the CDR3 is 16 residues. Germline assignment: CDR1 KGHSH and CDR2 LQKENI. V was trimmed by 1 base and J by 6 bases, leaving 15 bases between them. DNA of the CDR3: TGTGCCAGCTCACCACGCGGGACCAGGGTTGATGAAAAACTGTTTTTT. This encodes CASSPRGTRVDEKLFF.

This clone has more than one count but fewer than ten. This chain links TRBV18 with TRBJ1-1; tentative D call: TRBD1 (6 bases). The germline gives CDR1 KGHSH, CDR2 LQKENI. This CDR3 is built from 14 residues. V was trimmed by 6 bases and J by 5 bases, leaving 16 bases between them. CDR3 protein: CASSRSGADTEAFF. The CDR3 nucleotides read TGTGCCAGCTCCCGATCGGGGGCGGATACTGAAGCTTTCTTT.

This clone turned up a few times. The sample contains more than one DNA sequence encoding this CDR3. The V call is TRBV9, the J call TRBJ2-3; D not resolved. The CDR3 extends over 14 amino acids. V was trimmed by 0 bases and J by 0 bases, leaving 5 bases between them. Germline V gene lookup returns CDR1 SGDLS and CDR2 YYNGEE. CDR3 residues: CASSVVGSTDTQYF. The CDR3 region has the DNA TGTGCCAGCAGCGTAGTAGGGAGCACAGATACGCAGTATTTT. The full variable domain, completed using reference TRBV9 and TRBJ2-3, is DSGVTQTPKHLITATGQRVTLRCSPRSGDLSVYWYQQSLDQGLQFLIQYYNGEERAKGNILERFSAQQFPDLHSELNLSSLELGDSALYFCASSVVGSTDTQYFGPGTRLTVL.

This clone was counted between two and nine times. J is TRBJ1-5 and V is TRBV4-2; 9 positions agree with TRBD1. CDR1 LGHNA and CDR2 YNFKEQ come from the germline V gene. Trimming cost V 4 bases and J 7 bases; bases outside gene matches: 14. This CDR3 is built from 17 residues. In DNA form, the CDR3 reads TGTGCCAGCAGCCCACGGCGGGGACAGGGTAAGGGGCAGCCCCAGCATTTT. Protein product: CASSPRRGQGKGQPQHF.

The chain is built from TRBV9 and TRBJ2-5; 12 bases are shared with TRBD2. J was trimmed by 2 bases and V by 0 bases; bases with no gene match: 2. This CDR3 comprises 16 residues. Germline-derived CDR1 and CDR2 are SGDLS and YYNGEE. The DNA of the CDR3 is TGTGCCAGCAGCGTAGGGACTAGCGGGGTGCAAGAGACCCAGTACTTC. Protein product: CASSVGTSGVQETQYF.

This clone was seen more than once but under ten times. The V call is TRBV6-5, the J call TRBJ2-7; D remains ambiguous. The CDR3 covers 11 residues. Between the trimmed V and J ends, which lost 4 bases and 5 bases, there was a span of 6 bases. Germline values: CDR1 MNHEY, CDR2 SVGAGI. CDR3 residues: CASSSRHEQYF. The CDR3 DNA sequence: TGTGCCAGCAGTTCTAGGCACGAGCAGTACTTC.

This clone was seen a few times. The CDR3 DNA sequence: TGCAGCGTTCTCACTAGCGGGAGTATTGTCACCGGGGAGCTGTTTTTT. As protein: CSVLTSGSIVTGELFF. V is TRBV29-1 and J is TRBJ2-2; TRBD2 agrees at 11 bases. CDR1 is SQVTM and CDR2 is ANQGSEA in the germline V gene. Germline trimming cut 5 bases from V and 4 bases from J; bases unmatched to any gene: 9. This CDR3 is built from 16 residues.

The chain couples TRBV28 to TRBJ1-3; possibly TRBD1 for D (6 bases). This CDR3 is built from 18 residues. V was pared by 6 bases and J by 0 bases, with 21 bases between. Germline V CDR1 and CDR2: MDHEN, SYDVKM. CDR3: CASSHPIGGRSSGNTIYF. The CDR3 DNA reads TGTGCCAGCAGCCACCCTATTGGGGGGCGAAGCTCTGGAAACACCATATATTTT.

This clone was counted between two and nine times. The chain joins TRBV4-1 to TRBJ2-3, with unresolved D. Germline V gives CDR1 MGHRA, CDR2 YSYEKL. V lost 2 bases and J 6 bases, leaving 6 bases between the germline ends. The CDR3 consists of 12 residues. The CDR3: CASSQRRDTQYF. In DNA, the CDR3 is TGCGCCAGCAGCCAACGAAGGGATACGCAGTATTTT.

The chain joins TRBV2 to TRBJ2-7; possibly TRBD1 for D (6 bases). V dropped 4 bases and J dropped 4 bases, with 11 bases sitting between them. In germline, CDR1 is SNHLY, CDR2 FYNNEI. This CDR3 spans 13 amino acids. The CDR3 loop reads CASSGGQGYEQYF. The CDR3, as DNA: TGTGCCAGCAGTGGGGGACAAGGATACGAGCAGTACTTC.

This clone was recorded a few times. The chain combines TRBV7-3 with TRBJ2-1; no definite D call. Germline CDR1 reads SGHTA; CDR2 reads FQGTGA. The CDR3 is made up of 14 amino acids. Trimming shortened V by 0 bases and J by 8 bases, and 11 bases separated the two germline ends. The CDR3 region is CASSLTFSHYEQFF. CDR3 bases: TGTGCCAGCAGCTTAACGTTCTCCCACTATGAGCAGTTCTTC.

This clone has only a few counts. The chain uses TRBV9 and TRBJ2-5; a possible D gene is TRBD1 (6 bases). The germline V gene encodes CDR1 SGDLS and CDR2 YYNGEE. With 7 bases removed from V and 5 bases from J, the gap between germline ends came to 15 bases. This CDR3 spans 13 amino acids. This CDR3 reads CASGRQGLETQYF. DNA of the CDR3: TGTGCCAGCGGTCGTCAGGGGTTGGAGACCCAGTACTTC.

This clone was seen more than once but under ten times. The V and J genes are TRBV2 and TRBJ2-2; TRBD2 agrees at 10 bases. The V gene end was trimmed by 5 bases and the J gene end by 1 base; junction bases not matched to a gene: 1. CDR3 length: 15 residues. From germline, CDR1 is SNHLY and CDR2 FYNNEI. The CDR3 bases are TGTGCCAGCAGTTTAGCGGGAGGGAACACCGGGGAGCTGTTTTTT. Its protein is CASSLAGGNTGELFF.

J is TRBJ2-5 and V is TRBV5-1; 7 bases agree with TRBD1. The length of the CDR3 is 16 residues. CDR1 and CDR2 from the germline V gene are SGHRS and YFSETQ. The J segment lost 4 bases and the V segment lost 4 bases, leaving 13 bases of the junction unmatched. Here the CDR3 DNA reads TGCGCCAGCAGCCTATTACCGGGTAGGGGGCGAGAGACCCAGTACTTC. Residues: CASSLLPGRGRETQYF.

This rearrangement joins TRBV9 to TRBJ1-1; a possible D gene is TRBD1 (6 bases). In germline, CDR1 is SGDLS, CDR2 YYNGEE. The V end lost 0 bases, the J end lost 3 bases, and 15 bases lay between the germline ends. There are 16 residues in the CDR3. The CDR3 region has the DNA TGTGCCAGCAGCGTAGGAACGTGGGGGGCGGACACTGAAGCTTTCTTT. Translation: CASSVGTWGADTEAFF.

This clone showed up just a few times. This chain connects TRBV9 to TRBJ1-1; D call uncertain. Germline V lookup: CDR1 SGDLS, CDR2 YYNGEE. Trimming shortened V by 0 bases and J by 1 base, and 10 bases separated the two germline ends. The CDR3 loop spans 15 amino acids. DNA of the CDR3: TGTGCCAGCAGCGTAGATGCGGGCGGGAACACTGAAGCTTTCTTT. It translates to CASSVDAGGNTEAFF. The full variable domain, rest sourced from reference TRBV9 and TRBJ1-1, is DSGVTQTPKHLITATGQRVTLRCSPRSGDLSVYWYQQSLDQGLQFLIQYYNGEERAKGNILERFSAQQFPDLHSELNLSSLELGDSALYFCASSVDAGGNTEAFFGQGTRLTVV.

The V call is TRBV15, the J call TRBJ2-7; no clear D. CDR3 length: 15 residues. Trimming took off 0 bases at V and 0 bases at J, with 9 bases between the two ends. Looked up from germline, CDR1 is LNHNV and CDR2 is YYDKDF (reference sequence). The CDR3 loop reads CATSRDSQGSYEQYF. For the CDR3, the DNA is TGTGCCACCAGCAGAGATAGTCAAGGCTCCTACGAGCAGTACTTC.

The chain links TRBV7-9 to TRBJ2-2; D remains ambiguous. The CDR3 totals 16 residues. Germline V gives CDR1 SEHNR, CDR2 FQNEAQ (reference sequence). V shed 2 bases and J shed 1 base, with 11 bases lying between them. CDR3 sequence reads: CASSLNTLGNTGELFF. The CDR3, as DNA: TGTGCCAGCAGCTTAAACACCCTCGGGAACACCGGGGAGCTGTTTTTT. The variable domain in full, completed from reference TRBV7-9 and TRBJ2-2, reads DTGVSQNPRHKITKRGQNVTFRCDPISEHNRLYWYRQTLGQGPEFLTYFQNEAQLEKSRLLSDRFSAERPKGSFSTLEIQRTEQGDSAMYLCASSLNTLGNTGELFFGEGSRLTVL.